The 21 T cell receptor beta chains in this list originate from one sample, sequenced in a study of T-cell reconstitution after alpha-beta-depleted transplantation in children. Library preparation (for TCRbeta) was performed with unique molecular identifiers. TCRdb reanalysed the PCR reads using MiXCR and keeps one entry per CDR3 protein. The sample consists of about 540,000 distinct CDR3 sequences, over 25% of them appearing once. This specimen consisted of PBMCs, obtained before TCRalphabeta/CD19-depleted stem cell transplant. These receptor sequences come from a boy under three years old with Wiskott-Aldrich syndrome, due to receive a stem cell transplant.

On this clonotype: A much more abundant neighbour one base away suggests this may be a read error. The genes are TRBV2 and TRBJ1-1, with unresolved D. Deletions cut 8 bases from V and 1 base from J, with 5 bases between. The germline CDR1 and CDR2 sequences are SNHLY and FYNNEI. This CDR3 is 11 amino acids long. The CDR3 loop reads CASGRNTEAFF. The CDR3 bases are TGTGCCAGCGGGCGGAACACTGAAGCTTTCTTT.

V usage is TRBV5-1 and J usage is TRBJ2-7; D unclear. Per the germline V gene, CDR1 is SGHRS and CDR2 is YFSETQ. The CDR3 spans 11 residues. The CDR3 nucleotides read TGCGACGAAGCAGAAACCTACGAGCAGTACTTC. It codes for CDEAETYEQYF. Using reference TRBV5-1 and TRBJ2-7 for the parts outside the CDR3, the full variable domain is KAGVTQTPRYLIKTRGQQVTLSCSPISGHRSVSWYQQTPGQGLQFLFEYFSETQRNKGNFPGRFSGRQFSNSRSEMNVSTLELGDSALYLCDEAETYEQYFGPGTRLTVT.

Only a few counts were recorded for this clonotype. The J gene is TRBJ2-7, the V gene TRBV29-1; D may be TRBD1 (5 bases). Germline V gene sequence: CDR1 SQVTM, CDR2 ANQGSEA. The CDR3 totals 11 residues. Trimming took 6 bases from V and 5 from J, leaving 11 bases between them. The CDR3 coding sequence is TGCAGCGTCGGAAGGGGAAACGAGCAGTACTTC. Amino acid sequence: CSVGRGNEQYF.

This chain connects TRBV4-1 to TRBJ2-7, with D perhaps matching TRBD1 or TRBD2 (5 bases each). Looked up from germline, CDR1 is MGHRA and CDR2 is YSYEKL. Trimming took off 3 bases at V and 3 bases at J, with 12 bases between the two ends. The CDR3 extends over 14 amino acids. Here the CDR3 reads CASSQGRKNYEQYF. CDR3 DNA sequence: TGCGCCAGCAGCCAGGGACGGAAGAACTACGAGCAGTACTTC.

The chain has TRBV27 and TRBJ2-7; 8 nucleotides match TRBD1. V was clipped by 5 bases and J by 3 bases; unmatched bases: 12. From germline, CDR1 is MNHEY and CDR2 SMNVEV (reference sequence). This CDR3 comprises 16 residues. CDR3 in amino acids: CASSTYRNRGNYEQYF. The CDR3 DNA sequence: TGTGCCAGCAGTACCTATCGAAACAGGGGGAACTACGAGCAGTACTTC.

There are a few counts of this clonotype. This rearrangement joins TRBV30 to TRBJ2-1; perhaps TRBD1 as D (6 bases). V lost 4 bases to trimming and J lost 7 bases, with 8 bases between them. Germline lookup yields CDR1 GTSNPN and CDR2 SVGIG (reference sequence). This CDR3 comprises 11 residues. The CDR3 sequence is CAWMQGNEQFF. Written as DNA, the CDR3 is TGTGCCTGGATGCAGGGGAATGAGCAGTTCTTC.

This clonotype was counted between two and nine times. V is TRBV6-5 and J is TRBJ2-5; the D gene is possibly TRBD1 (5 bases). Germline CDR1 MNHEY, CDR2 SVGAGI. Trimming removed 2 bases from V and 5 bases from J, with 12 bases in between. CDR3 length equals 14 residues. CDR3 loop: CASSYRGVGETQYF. The CDR3 region has the DNA TGTGCCAGCAGTTACAGGGGCGTGGGGGAGACCCAGTACTTC.

V gene TRBV3-1 combines with J gene TRBJ2-5, with TRBD2 matching 14 bases. Germline V lookup: CDR1 LGHDT, CDR2 YNNKEL (reference sequence). After removal of 0 bases from V and 4 bases from J, the junction contained 7 bases not matched to a gene. CDR3 size: 18 residues. CDR3 coding DNA: TGTGCCAGCAGCCAAGAGGGGGGGACTAGCGGGAGATTAGAGACCCAGTACTTC. Translating gives CASSQEGGTSGRLETQYF.

This clonotype has just a few counts. This chain connects TRBV20-1 to TRBJ2-5, with 8 bases lining up with TRBD1. Germline trimming cut 5 bases from V and 5 bases from J; bases unmatched to any gene: 4. The CDR3 runs to 12 residues. CDR1 and CDR2 (germline): DFQATT, SNEGSKA (reference sequence). The CDR3 sequence: CSALNRGETQYF. Written as DNA, the CDR3 is TGCAGTGCTCTTAACAGGGGGGAGACCCAGTACTTC.

This clonotype was observed a handful of times. The chain has TRBV12-3 or TRBV12-4 and TRBJ2-5, with 8 nucleotides matching TRBD1. With 5 bases clipped from V and 5 bases from J, the junction kept 7 bases outside the gene matches. The CDR3 consists of 14 residues. This CDR3 reads CASSGQGPRETQYF. The CDR3 region has the DNA TGTGCCAGCAGTGGACAGGGCCCTCGGGAGACCCAGTACTTC.

The sample holds a few counts of this clonotype. The chain's CDR3 is CASSLYWNQPQHF. CDR3 DNA sequence: TGCGCCAGCAGCTTGTACTGGAATCAGCCCCAGCATTTT. This chain connects TRBV5-1 to TRBJ1-5; D ambiguous. Trimming stripped 1 base from V and 4 bases from J, with 6 bases between. In germline, CDR1 is SGHRS, CDR2 YFSETQ. The CDR3 is made up of 13 amino acids.

This sequence joins TRBV2 and TRBJ2-4, with no clear D. Germline lookup yields CDR1 SNHLY and CDR2 FYNNEI. The CDR3 runs 13 residues. The V end was cut by 3 bases, the J end by 0 bases, with 3 bases between. The DNA for the CDR3 is TGTGCCAGCAGTGATCTAGCCAAAAACATTCAGTACTTC. The encoded protein is CASSDLAKNIQYF.

In this sample, this clonotype turned up a few times. The CDR3 DNA is TGCGCCAGCAGCCCATACCCCGGACTAGCGGGAGCCACCGGGGAGCTGTTTTTT. It is translated as CASSPYPGLAGATGELFF. The chain uses TRBV5-1 and TRBJ2-2; 13 bases map to TRBD2. Losses at the gene ends were 4 bases for V and 4 bases for J; bases not matched to a gene: 10. The CDR3 has 18 residues. The germline V gene encodes CDR1 SGHRS and CDR2 YFSETQ.

V usage is TRBV18 and J usage is TRBJ1-4, with TRBD1 matching over 8 bases. Trimming cost V 3 bases and J 7 bases; bases outside gene matches: 16. The CDR3 consists of 18 residues. CDR1 and CDR2 (germline): KGHSH, LQKENI. CDR3 nucleotide sequence: TGTGCCAGCTCACCCCGAGAGGCGAGGACAGGGATTTTTGAAAAACTGTTTTTT. Translated: CASSPREARTGIFEKLFF.

The CDR3 sequence is CASSPGRRESYEQYF. Here the CDR3 DNA reads TGTGCCAGCTCACCAGGGCGGCGGGAGTCATACGAGCAGTACTTC. The chain employs TRBV18 and TRBJ2-7; 7 bases are shared with TRBD2. The V gene end was trimmed by 2 bases and the J gene end by 4 bases; junction bases not matched to a gene: 8. Per germline, CDR1 KGHSH and CDR2 LQKENI. CDR3 size: 15 residues. The full variable domain, completed using reference TRBV18 and TRBJ2-7, is NAGVMQNPRHLVRRRGQEARLRCSPMKGHSHVYWYRQLPEEGLKFMVYLQKENIIDESGMPKERFSAEFPKEGPSILRIQQVVRGDSAAYFCASSPGRRESYEQYFGPGTRLTVT.

CDR3 coding DNA: TGTGCCATCAGTGAGGGACAGCGGGAGCAGTACTTC. This gives the protein CAISEGQREQYF. The chain joins TRBV10-3 to TRBJ2-7, with TRBD1 as a possible D gene (6 bases). The CDR3 spans 12 residues. Germline values: CDR1 ENHRY, CDR2 SYGVKD. V was trimmed by 2 bases and J by 7 bases, leaving 9 bases between them.

The CDR3 loop reads CSVVGTGEVVVNEQFF. CDR3 nucleotide sequence: TGCAGCGTTGTTGGGACAGGGGAGGTGGTTGTAAATGAGCAGTTCTTC. The rearrangement joins TRBV29-1 to TRBJ2-1; 10 nucleotides match TRBD1. The junction had 13 bases not matched to a gene; V was cut back by 4 bases and J by 7 bases. This CDR3 comprises 16 residues. The V gene's germline CDR1 is SQVTM and CDR2 ANQGSEA.

This sequence joins TRBV5-1 and TRBJ1-2; D call uncertain. This CDR3 region has 13 residues. V dropped 5 bases and J dropped 4 bases, with 12 bases sitting between them. In germline, CDR1 is SGHRS, CDR2 YFSETQ. CDR3 amino acids: CASRPSGSYGYTF. The CDR3 nucleotides read TGCGCCAGCAGACCCTCGGGAAGCTATGGCTACACCTTC. Based on the CDR3 plus reference TRBV5-1 and TRBJ1-2, the full variable domain is KAGVTQTPRYLIKTRGQQVTLSCSPISGHRSVSWYQQTPGQGLQFLFEYFSETQRNKGNFPGRFSGRQFSNSRSEMNVSTLELGDSALYLCASRPSGSYGYTFGSGTRLTVV.

The sample holds one count of this clonotype. This chain connects TRBV7-3 to TRBJ1-6; TRBD1 aligns across 7 bases. V shed 5 bases, J shed 7 bases, and the junction held 2 bases outside the gene matches. This CDR3 comprises 13 residues. Germline V gives CDR1 SGHTA, CDR2 FQGTGA. CDR3 DNA sequence: TGTGCCAGCAGCACACAGGGGAATTCACCCCTCCACTTT. Protein product: CASSTQGNSPLHF.

This clonotype appeared a few times. This sequence joins TRBV5-1 and TRBJ2-1; D might be TRBD1 or TRBD2, each matching 5 bases. V shed 4 bases and J shed 8 bases, with 13 bases lying between them. Germline V gene data show CDR1 as SGHRS and CDR2 as YFSETQ. This CDR3 region has 13 residues. CDR3 sequence reads: CASSPRVRDEQFF. In nucleotides, the CDR3 is TGCGCCAGCAGCCCCAGGGTGAGGGATGAGCAGTTCTTC.

The chain employs TRBV10-3 and TRBJ2-2, with TRBD1 identical over 7 bases. V shed 6 bases, J shed 4 bases, and the junction held 8 bases outside the gene matches. CDR1 ENHRY and CDR2 SYGVKD come from the germline V gene. This CDR3 comprises 15 residues. The chain's CDR3 is CAIRPGTVSTGELFF. For the CDR3, the DNA is TGTGCCATCAGACCCGGGACAGTATCCACCGGGGAGCTGTTTTTT.